This T cell receptor (beta chain) was retrieved from a study of molecular identifiers for immune sequencing clone quantification. Points from the study as a whole: In a background of about a million naive cells, spiked Jurkat TCR RNA from one cell was reportedly detectable.

TCRdb passed the PCR reads through MiXCR, listing each CDR3 protein once. The repertoire includes hundreds of thousands of distinct CDR3 sequences, about 25% of them detected once, and 0.78% sits in the top ten. When naive CD8 T cells were sorted, they were gated as CD8+CD4-CCR7+CD45RA+. CDR3 size: 14 residues. Trimming took off 7 bases at V and 5 bases at J, with 14 bases between the two ends. CDR1 and CDR2 from the germline V gene are LNHDA and SQIVND (reference sequence). On this clonotype: No antigen is known for it.

The receptor comes from a human donor in good health. Some libraries in this study had Jurkat cell RNA spiked in. The sequencing input was naive CD8+ T cells from blood, with Jurkat cell RNA spiked in. As to subset: FACS-sorted CD8+CD4-CCR7+CD45RA+ naive T cells. This rearrangement joins TRBV19 to TRBJ1-4; tentatively, D is TRBD1 (6 bases). The DNA of the CDR3 is TGTGCCAGTAACCAGGGGACGGCGAATGAAAAACTGTTTTTT. This codes for CASNQGTANEKLFF. Full variable domain (outside the CDR3, taken from reference TRBV19 and TRBJ1-4): DGGITQSPKYLFRKEGQNVTLSCEQNLNHDAMYWYRQDPGQGLRLIYYSQIVNDFQKGDIAEGYSVSREKKESFPLTVTSAQKNPTAFYLCASNQGTANEKLFFGSGTQLSVL.